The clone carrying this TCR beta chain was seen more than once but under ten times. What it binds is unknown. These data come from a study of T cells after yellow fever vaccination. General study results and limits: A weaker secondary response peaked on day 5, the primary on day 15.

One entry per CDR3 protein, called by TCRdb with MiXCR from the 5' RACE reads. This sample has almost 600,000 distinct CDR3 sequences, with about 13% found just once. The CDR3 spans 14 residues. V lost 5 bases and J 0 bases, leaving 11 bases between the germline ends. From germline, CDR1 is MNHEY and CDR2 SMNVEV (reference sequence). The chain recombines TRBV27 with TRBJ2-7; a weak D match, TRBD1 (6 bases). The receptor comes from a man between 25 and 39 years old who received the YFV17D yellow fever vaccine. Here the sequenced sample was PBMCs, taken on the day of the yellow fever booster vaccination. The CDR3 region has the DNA TGTGCCAGCAGTCCCGGGACATACTCCTACGAGCAGTACTTC. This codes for CASSPGTYSYEQYF.